This TCR beta chain was profiled in a study of CD8 T cells in Susac syndrome (dated by TCRdb to about 2019). Broadly, across the study: Whether CD8+ T cell activation and differentiation in Susac syndrome was antigen driven was tested using repertoire sequencing. Clonality of the CD8+ T cell repertoire was compared between roughly twelve healthy donors, about 14 Susac syndrome patients and roughly 15 multiple sclerosis patients.

Including the terminal cysteine and phenylalanine, the CDR3 comprises 13 residues. This entry keeps only the CDR3 DNA: 39 bases, framed from base 1. V loses 4 bases of germline sequence and J loses 3 bases, and the interval between the two ends is 11 bases. According to the germline V gene, CDR1 reads SGHDT and CDR2 reads YYEEEE. Peripheral blood CD8+ and CD4+ T cells from healthy donors, Susac syndrome patients and multiple sclerosis patients were profiled using high-throughput TCR beta sequencing. Multiple sclerosis controls were treatment-naive patients with stable or active relapsing-remitting disease fulfilling revised McDonald criteria. Bulk CD8+ and CD4+ T cells were purified magnetically by negative isolation, whereas CD8+ TEMRA cells were enriched by FACS. Blood was drawn into EDTA tubes, processed within 24 hours, and PBMCs were isolated by density gradient centrifugation. PBMCs destined for TCR sequencing were cryopreserved in liquid nitrogen and later thawed in a 37 °C water bath. The sorted or isolated CD4+, CD8+ and CD8+ TEMRA cells had a purity of 90% or higher.

RNA was extracted with the RNeasy kit and about 0.5 to 1 ug was reverse transcribed using random hexamers. The immunoSEQ multiplex PCR assay, covering 54 Vbeta and 13 Jbeta segments, was used to amplify TCR beta CDR3 regions. PCR amplification bias was corrected using a synthetic template baseline for primer optimization and computational correction. Turning to the authors' computational methods: Reads were annotated to V, D and J genes per IMGT and analyzed with immunoSEQ Analyzer, keeping only productive sequences. Clonality was calculated as one minus the Shannon entropy normalized by log2 of the number of productive unique sequences. For each patient and control, public and private clones were evaluated within the 100 most prevalent clones. A clone was defined as Susac-specific if it was absent from the healthy and MS cohorts, from approximately 980 published viral clones and from other ImmuneACCESS disease sequences. TCRdb took the public reads, trimmed them with fastp at Q25, ran MiXCR for clone calling and kept in-frame beta chains. Each record represents a unique CDR3 protein, reported with the most common genes and DNA among its rows. The V and J calls here are based on TCRdb, not the publication. The sample contains about 300,000 distinct CDR3 sequences, roughly 85% of them found a single time. In total, the top ten clones hold 0.21% of the sample.

This clonotype was counted between two and nine times. Its antigen is unknown. No per-base quality is available; no much larger clone lies one base away. Overall study results and their limits: The study acknowledged that relatively few individuals were included in the TCR sequencing and HLA analysis.

The sequence derives from a human donor with multiple sclerosis. The sequenced material came from CD8+ T cells from PBMCs. The rearrangement joined TRBV5-6 to TRBJ2-7; the D gene cannot be resolved reliably. The nucleotide sequence reads TGTGCCAGCAGCCCTGAGCCAAACTACGAGCAGTACTTC. Translated, it reads CASSPEPNYEQYF.